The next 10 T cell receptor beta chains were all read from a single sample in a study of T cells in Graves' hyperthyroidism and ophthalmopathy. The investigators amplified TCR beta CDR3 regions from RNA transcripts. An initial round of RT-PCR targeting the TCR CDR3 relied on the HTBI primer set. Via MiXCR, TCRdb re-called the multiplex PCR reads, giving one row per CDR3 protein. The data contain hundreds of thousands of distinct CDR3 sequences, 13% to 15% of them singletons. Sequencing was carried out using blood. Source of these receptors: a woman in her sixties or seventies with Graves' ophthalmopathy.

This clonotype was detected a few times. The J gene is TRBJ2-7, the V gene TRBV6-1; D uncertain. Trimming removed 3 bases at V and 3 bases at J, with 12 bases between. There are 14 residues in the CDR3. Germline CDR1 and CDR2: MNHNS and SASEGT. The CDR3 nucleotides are TGTGCCAGCAGTGAGTCTGGGATCGTCTACGAGCAGTACTTC. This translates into CASSESGIVYEQYF.

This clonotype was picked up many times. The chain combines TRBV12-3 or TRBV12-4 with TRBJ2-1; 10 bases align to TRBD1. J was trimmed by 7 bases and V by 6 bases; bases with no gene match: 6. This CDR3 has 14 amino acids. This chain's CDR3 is CASSRDRGWNEQFF. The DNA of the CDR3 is TGTGCCAGCAGCAGGGACAGGGGTTGGAATGAGCAGTTCTTC.

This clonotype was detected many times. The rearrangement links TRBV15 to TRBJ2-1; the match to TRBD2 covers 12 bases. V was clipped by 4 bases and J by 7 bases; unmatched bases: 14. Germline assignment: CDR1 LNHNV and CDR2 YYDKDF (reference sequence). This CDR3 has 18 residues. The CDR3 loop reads CATSTYRLAGERKNEQFF. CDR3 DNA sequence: TGTGCCACCAGCACCTACCGACTAGCGGGAGAGAGAAAAAATGAGCAGTTCTTC. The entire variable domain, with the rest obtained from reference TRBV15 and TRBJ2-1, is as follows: DAMVIQNPRYQVTQFGKPVTLSCSQTLNHNVMYWYQQKSSQAPKLLFHYYDKDFNNEADTPDNFQSRRPNTSFCFLDIRSPGLGDTAMYLCATSTYRLAGERKNEQFFGPGTRLTVL.

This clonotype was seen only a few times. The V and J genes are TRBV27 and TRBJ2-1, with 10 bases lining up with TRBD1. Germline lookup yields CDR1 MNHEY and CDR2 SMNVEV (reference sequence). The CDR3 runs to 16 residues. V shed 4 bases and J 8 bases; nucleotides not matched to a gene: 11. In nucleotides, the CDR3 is TGTGCCAGCAGTTGGGGCCGGGACAGGGGAGGGGATGAGCAGTTCTTC. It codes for CASSWGRDRGGDEQFF.

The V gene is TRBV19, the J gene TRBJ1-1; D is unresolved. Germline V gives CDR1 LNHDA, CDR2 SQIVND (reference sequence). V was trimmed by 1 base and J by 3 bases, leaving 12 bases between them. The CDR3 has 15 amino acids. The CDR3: CASSIVGRKDTEAFF. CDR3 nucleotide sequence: TGTGCCAGTAGTATAGTTGGGAGGAAGGACACTGAAGCTTTCTTT.

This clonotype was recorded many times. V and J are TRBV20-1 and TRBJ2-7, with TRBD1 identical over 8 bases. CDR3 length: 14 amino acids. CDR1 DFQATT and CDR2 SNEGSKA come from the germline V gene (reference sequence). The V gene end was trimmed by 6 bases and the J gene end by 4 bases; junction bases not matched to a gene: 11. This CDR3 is CSAQGAVAEYEQYF. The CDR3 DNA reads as TGCAGTGCGCAGGGGGCGGTAGCGGAGTACGAGCAGTACTTC.

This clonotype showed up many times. The CDR3 DNA reads as TGTGCCAGCAGTGAACGAGGAGCCGTGGGGAGCATTCAGTACTTC. As protein: CASSERGAVGSIQYF. The genes are TRBV2 and TRBJ2-4; the D gene is possibly TRBD2 (5 bases). The ends were cut back, 2 bases at V and 9 bases at J, with 17 bases in the middle. The germline V gene encodes CDR1 SNHLY and CDR2 FYNNEI. The CDR3 is made up of 15 amino acids.

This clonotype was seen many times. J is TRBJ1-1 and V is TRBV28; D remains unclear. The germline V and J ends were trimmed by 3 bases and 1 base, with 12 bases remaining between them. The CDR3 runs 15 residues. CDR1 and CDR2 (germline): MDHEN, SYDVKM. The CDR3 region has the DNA TGTGCCAGCAGTTTGCGTCCGGTCGGGAACACTGAAGCTTTCTTT. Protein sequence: CASSLRPVGNTEAFF.

CDR3 coding DNA: TGTGCCAGCAGTTGGGCGGGACACCACACAGATACGCAGTATTTT. It codes for CASSWAGHHTDTQYF. The chain employs TRBV5-8 and TRBJ2-3, with D perhaps TRBD1 or TRBD2 (6 bases each). The germline V and J ends were trimmed by 5 bases and 2 bases, with 15 bases remaining between them. The CDR3 extends over 15 amino acids. Germline-derived CDR1 and CDR2 are SGHTS and YDEGEE. The full variable domain, with the rest looked up from reference TRBV5-8 and TRBJ2-3, is EAGVTQSPTHLIKTRGQQATLRCSPISGHTSVYWYQQALGLGLQFLLWYDEGEERNRGNFPPRFSGRQFPNYSSELNVNALELEDSALYLCASSWAGHHTDTQYFGPGTRLTVL.

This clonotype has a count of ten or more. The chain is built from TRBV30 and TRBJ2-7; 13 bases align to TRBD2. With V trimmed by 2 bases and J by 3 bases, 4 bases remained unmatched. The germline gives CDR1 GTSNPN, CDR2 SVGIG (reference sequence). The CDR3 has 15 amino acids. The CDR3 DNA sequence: TGTGCCTGGAGTCCCCGGACTAGCGGGAGCTACGAGCAGTACTTC. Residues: CAWSPRTSGSYEQYF.